This T cell receptor (beta chain) was observed in a study of cytotoxic CD8 clonotypes in ibrutinib-treated CLL. Broader study findings: Public clonotypes proved infrequent, and on treatment they shrank or remained steady. Clonality (at baseline) was higher than in age-matched healthy donors and tracked circulating CD8+ T-cell counts.

Worth noting for this clone: Its antigen is not identified.

V was shortened by 4 bases and J by 1 base, with 6 bases between the two germline ends. The CDR3 is 13 amino acids. Germline-derived CDR1 and CDR2 are MNHEY and SVGAGI. The sequencing depth, 1 in 200,000 to 1 in 1 million T cells, was the target. Libraries were prepared by immunoSEQ multiplex PCR; TCRdb keeps only in-frame clonotypes and omits some of them. The table has around 53,000 clones, 50% to 70% seen once; the top ten hold approximately 24%. Here the sequenced sample was PBMCs, taken at disease progression, from a patient treated with ibrutinib. The chain is built from TRBV6-5 and TRBJ2-3; D gene uncertain. This sequence was found in a human donor with chronic lymphocytic leukemia. CDR3 in amino acids: CASSSVGTDTQYF. The CDR3 DNA follows: TGTGCCAGCAGTTCTGTGGGCACAGATACGCAGTATTTT.